This entry lists 16 T cell receptor beta chains sequenced from one sample in a study of CD8 T cells in Susac syndrome. Random-hexamer reverse transcription was applied to roughly 0.5 to 1 ug RNA. TCRdb called the immunoSEQ multiplex PCR reads again in MiXCR, with one record for every CDR3 protein. The sample has approximately 140,000 distinct CDR3 sequences; around 96% are singletons. The source material was CD4+ T cells from PBMCs. Source of these receptors: a human donor with multiple sclerosis.

The rearrangement links TRBV29-1 to TRBJ2-6; 8 positions agree with TRBD1. Unmatched junction bases numbered 8, after V lost 7 bases and J lost 0 bases. Looked up from germline, CDR1 is SQVTM and CDR2 is ANQGSEA. The CDR3 is made up of 16 amino acids. CDR3 DNA sequence: TGCAGCGCAGGGGGGACAGGCCGCTCTGGGGCCAACGTCCTGACTTTC. Translation: CSAGGTGRSGANVLTF. The whole variable domain, remainder taken from reference TRBV29-1 and TRBJ2-6, is SAVISQKPSRDICQRGTSLTIQCQVDSQVTMMFWYRQQPGQSLTLIATANQGSEATYESGFVIDKFPISRPNLTFSTLTVSNMSPEDSSIYLCSAGGTGRSGANVLTFGAGSRLTVL.

V and J are TRBV25-1 and TRBJ2-5, with D perhaps TRBD2 (6 bases). Germline V gives CDR1 MGHDK, CDR2 SYGVNS. V was pared by 3 bases and J by 3 bases, with 20 bases between. The CDR3 spans 17 residues. The CDR3 is CASSDIRRSAGKETQYF. In nucleotides, the CDR3 is TGTGCCAGCAGTGATATTCGTCGGAGTGCGGGGAAAGAGACCCAGTACTTC. Looking up the rest from reference TRBV25-1 and TRBJ2-5 gives the full variable domain: EADIYQTPRYLVIGTGKKITLECSQTMGHDKMYWYQQDPGMELHLIHYSYGVNSTEKGDLSSESTVSRIRTEHFPLTLESARPSHTSQYLCASSDIRRSAGKETQYFGPGTRLLVL.

The chain uses TRBV27 and TRBJ2-1; D gene ambiguous. This CDR3 contains 13 residues. V lost 6 bases and J lost 4, with 10 bases in between. The V gene's germline CDR1 is MNHEY and CDR2 SMNVEV (reference sequence). This chain's CDR3 is CASRKLGYNEQFF. As DNA, the CDR3 is TGTGCCAGCAGGAAACTGGGGTACAATGAGCAGTTCTTC.

The chain employs TRBV29-1 and TRBJ1-2; D possibly corresponds to TRBD1 (5 bases). Trimming left V 5 bases short and J 7 bases short, with 17 bases between. The germline gives CDR1 SQVTM, CDR2 ANQGSEA. The CDR3 runs 13 residues. This CDR3 reads CSVLSGTSSGYTF. The DNA for the CDR3 is TGCAGCGTTCTATCGGGGACCTCAAGTGGCTACACCTTC.

The J gene is TRBJ2-7, the V gene TRBV6-2 or TRBV6-3; D is perhaps TRBD2 (6 bases). With 7 bases removed from V and 1 base from J, the gap between germline ends came to 17 bases. The CDR3 totals 15 residues. The germline V gene has CDR1 MNHEY and CDR2 SVGEGT. CDR3 sequence reads: CASKRIRESSYEQYF. The CDR3 coding sequence is TGTGCCAGCAAGAGGATACGGGAGAGTTCCTACGAGCAGTACTTC.

The chain links TRBV7-2 to TRBJ2-7; the D gene is possibly TRBD1 (6 bases). This CDR3 has 15 amino acids. In germline, CDR1 is SGHTA, CDR2 FQGNSA. V was clipped by 2 bases and J by 2 bases, with 13 bases between them. The CDR3 coding sequence is TGTGCCAGCAGCTTATTCCCAGGGGCGACCTACGAGCAGTACTTC. Protein product: CASSLFPGATYEQYF.

The chain is built from TRBV25-1 and TRBJ1-4; 9 nucleotides match TRBD1. V gave up 3 bases and J gave up 8 bases; unmatched junction bases: 7. From germline, CDR1 is MGHDK and CDR2 SYGVNS. CDR3 length: 15 amino acids. The CDR3 sequence is CASSEYGTGNEKLFF. The CDR3 DNA reads as TGTGCCAGCAGTGAGTACGGGACAGGGAACGAAAAACTGTTTTTT. Full variable domain (remainder filled in from reference TRBV25-1 and TRBJ1-4): EADIYQTPRYLVIGTGKKITLECSQTMGHDKMYWYQQDPGMELHLIHYSYGVNSTEKGDLSSESTVSRIRTEHFPLTLESARPSHTSQYLCASSEYGTGNEKLFFGSGTQLSVL.

The chain employs TRBV20-1 and TRBJ2-1, with 9 positions matching TRBD2. V shed 5 bases, J shed 2 bases, and the junction held 4 bases outside the gene matches. The CDR3 is made up of 14 amino acids. Germline V gives CDR1 DFQATT, CDR2 SNEGSKA (reference sequence). The CDR3 coding sequence is TGCAGTGCTCATAGCGGGGGCCCCTACAATGAGCAGTTCTTC. Translating gives CSAHSGGPYNEQFF.

J is TRBJ2-7 and V is TRBV30; 9 nucleotides line up with TRBD1. V was pared by 3 bases and J by 2 bases, with 14 bases of the junction left unmatched. In germline, CDR1 is GTSNPN, CDR2 SVGIG (reference sequence). The CDR3 is made up of 17 amino acids. The CDR3 region has the DNA TGTGCCTGGAGCCACCGGATGGGGGACAGGGCCCCCTACGAGCAGTACTTC. Amino acids: CAWSHRMGDRAPYEQYF.

The rearrangement joins TRBV6-6 to TRBJ2-1, with D possibly called TRBD1 or TRBD2 (5 bases each). V was clipped by 2 bases and J by 7 bases, with 9 bases between them. CDR1 is MNHNY and CDR2 is SVGAGI in the germline V gene (reference sequence). This CDR3 region has 13 residues. This CDR3 reads CASSYGGPNEQFF. As DNA, the CDR3 is TGTGCCAGCAGTTACGGGGGTCCGAATGAGCAGTTCTTC.

The V call is TRBV6-2 or TRBV6-3, the J call TRBJ1-1, with D maybe TRBD1 (5 bases). In germline, CDR1 is MNHEY, CDR2 SVGEGT. Trimming cost V 7 bases and J 0 bases, with 18 bases left between them. The length of the CDR3 is 16 residues. CDR3 region: CASNLLGAGMNTEAFF. CDR3 in DNA: TGTGCCAGCAACCTTCTTGGGGCCGGCATGAACACTGAAGCTTTCTTT.

The chain carries TRBV5-1 and TRBJ2-2, with 10 bases fitting TRBD2. There are 19 residues in the CDR3. The trim removed 3 bases at V and 4 bases at J, leaving 15 bases unmatched. The germline V gene has CDR1 SGHRS and CDR2 YFSETQ. Written as DNA, the CDR3 is TGCGCCAGCAGCTCCAGGGTCCTCACTAGCGGGATTGCCACCGGGGAGCTGTTTTTT. This codes for CASSSRVLTSGIATGELFF.

The J gene is TRBJ2-1, the V gene TRBV28; TRBD2 matches 8 bases. With 6 bases clipped from V and 7 bases from J, the junction kept 5 bases outside the gene matches. The CDR3 runs to 13 residues. Germline-derived CDR1 and CDR2 are MDHEN and SYDVKM. As DNA, the CDR3 is TGTGCCAGCAGCTCGGGACTAGTGAATGAGCAGTTCTTC. Its translation is CASSSGLVNEQFF. Full variable domain (rest looked up from reference TRBV28 and TRBJ2-1): DVKVTQSSRYLVKRTGEKVFLECVQDMDHENMFWYRQDPGLGLRLIYFSYDVKMKEKGDIPEGYSVSREKKERFSLILESASTNQTSMYLCASSSGLVNEQFFGPGTRLTVL.

This chain connects TRBV15 to TRBJ2-2; D unresolved. This CDR3 region has 12 residues. V was shortened by 1 base and J by 4 bases, with 1 base between the two germline ends. CDR1 is LNHNV and CDR2 is YYDKDF in the germline V gene (reference sequence). The CDR3 loop is CATSRATGELFF. CDR3 nucleotides: TGTGCCACCAGCAGAGCCACCGGGGAGCTGTTTTTT.

This rearrangement joins TRBV5-6 to TRBJ2-7; D gene uncertain. The ends were cut back, 4 bases at V and 2 bases at J, with 10 bases in the middle. Germline CDR1 reads SGHDT; CDR2 reads YYEEEE. The CDR3 has 13 amino acids. The CDR3: CASSPAATYEQYF. As DNA, the CDR3 is TGTGCCAGCAGCCCGGCGGCTACCTACGAGCAGTACTTC.

V and J are TRBV12-3 or TRBV12-4 and TRBJ1-5; TRBD1 matches at 8 bases. This CDR3 has 14 residues. V trimming: 6 bases; J trimming: 5 bases; junction bases outside the gene matches: 6. The CDR3 sequence: CASSRGRGDQPQHF. In DNA form, the CDR3 reads TGTGCCAGCAGCAGGGGGCGTGGAGATCAGCCCCAGCATTTT.